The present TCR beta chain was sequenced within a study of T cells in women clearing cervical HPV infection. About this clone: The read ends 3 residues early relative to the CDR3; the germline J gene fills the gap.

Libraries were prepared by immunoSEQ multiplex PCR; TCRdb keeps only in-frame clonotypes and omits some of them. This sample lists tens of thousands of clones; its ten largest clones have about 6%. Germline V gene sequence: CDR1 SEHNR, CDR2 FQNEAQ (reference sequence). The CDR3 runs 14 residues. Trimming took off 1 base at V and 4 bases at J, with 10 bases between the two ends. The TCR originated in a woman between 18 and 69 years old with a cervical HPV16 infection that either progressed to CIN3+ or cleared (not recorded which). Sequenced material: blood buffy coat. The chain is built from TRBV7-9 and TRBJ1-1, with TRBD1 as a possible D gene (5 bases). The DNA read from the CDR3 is TGTGCCAGCAGCTTAGTGCAGGGAGGCACTGAA. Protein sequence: CASSLVQGGTE. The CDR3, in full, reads CASSLVQGGTEAFF.